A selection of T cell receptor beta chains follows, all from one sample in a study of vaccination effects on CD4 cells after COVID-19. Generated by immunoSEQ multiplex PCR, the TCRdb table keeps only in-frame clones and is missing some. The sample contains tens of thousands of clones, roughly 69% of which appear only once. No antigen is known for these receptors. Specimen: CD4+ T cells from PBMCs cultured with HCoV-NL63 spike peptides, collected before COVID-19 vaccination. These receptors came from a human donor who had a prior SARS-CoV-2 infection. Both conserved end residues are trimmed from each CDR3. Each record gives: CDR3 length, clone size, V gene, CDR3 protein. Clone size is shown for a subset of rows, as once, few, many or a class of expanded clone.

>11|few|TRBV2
ASTGRPYYGYT
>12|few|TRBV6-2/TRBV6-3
ASSAQGWYQPQH
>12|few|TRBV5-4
ASSSTGGSNEQY
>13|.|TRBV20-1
SASETGGVGYGYT
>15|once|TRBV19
ASSISFVKGGNQPQH
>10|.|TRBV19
ASSNRGHVKY
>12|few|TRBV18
ASSPDRVNQPQH
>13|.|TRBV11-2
ASSWSDRGSTEAF
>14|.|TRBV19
ASISLGSGGGYEQF
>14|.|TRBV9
ASSVVGPEANYGYT
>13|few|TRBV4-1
ASSPGLAGANVLT
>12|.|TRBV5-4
ASSFTSGSYEQY
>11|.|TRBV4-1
ASSQDQGQPQH
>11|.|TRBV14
ASSSGPSYGYT
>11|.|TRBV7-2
ASSRVQAYEQY
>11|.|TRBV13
ASSRTDHYGYT
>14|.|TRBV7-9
ASSFKTSGRSNEQF
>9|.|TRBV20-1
SARNTDTQY
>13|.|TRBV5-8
AIARGTSGTDTQY
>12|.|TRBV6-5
ASSKGAHIYEQY
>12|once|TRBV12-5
ASGFIGRGNEQF
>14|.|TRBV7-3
ASSPRGSGTYNEQF
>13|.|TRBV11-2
ASSLEARMNTEAF
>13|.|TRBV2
ASSVQGVSGDTIY
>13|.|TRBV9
ASSARGRGSDTQY
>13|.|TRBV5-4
ASSPRTALNTEAF
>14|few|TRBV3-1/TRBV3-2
ASSPESGSSYNEQF
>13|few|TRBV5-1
ASSLPATGGHEQY
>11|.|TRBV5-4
ASSLRDGDTQY
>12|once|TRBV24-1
ATSGVSGAGELF
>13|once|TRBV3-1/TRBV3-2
ASSARTGGGDTQY
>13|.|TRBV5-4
ASSSKQELNEKLF
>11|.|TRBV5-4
AFQTASTDTQY
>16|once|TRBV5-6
ASSLASGGRGSYNEQF
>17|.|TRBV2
ASSDWEGYSGTSTGELF
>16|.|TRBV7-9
ASSLGRALAGFIDTQY
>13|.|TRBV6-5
ASSFGTGSSYEQY
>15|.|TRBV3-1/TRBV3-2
ASSLAHSGGPEETQY
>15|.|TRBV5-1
ASSLSAGEGPNTEAF
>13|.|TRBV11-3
ASSLDGRQIYEQY
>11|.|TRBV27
ASKRTGHDEQY
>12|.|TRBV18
ASSPPTGWGGYT
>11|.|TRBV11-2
ASSLPGTDEQY
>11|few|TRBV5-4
ASHGTGDEKLF
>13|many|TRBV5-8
ASSLGSSGYEKLF
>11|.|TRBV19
ATGTGMNSPLH
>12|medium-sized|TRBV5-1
ASSLESPNFGYT
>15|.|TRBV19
ASSISLAKAPIHEQY
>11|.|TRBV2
ASSVLANNEQF
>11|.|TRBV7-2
ASSPDRERGYT
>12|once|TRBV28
ASSLAGRTDTQY
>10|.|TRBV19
ASSHSGNTIY
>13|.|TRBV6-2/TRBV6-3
ASSYGDRLQETQY